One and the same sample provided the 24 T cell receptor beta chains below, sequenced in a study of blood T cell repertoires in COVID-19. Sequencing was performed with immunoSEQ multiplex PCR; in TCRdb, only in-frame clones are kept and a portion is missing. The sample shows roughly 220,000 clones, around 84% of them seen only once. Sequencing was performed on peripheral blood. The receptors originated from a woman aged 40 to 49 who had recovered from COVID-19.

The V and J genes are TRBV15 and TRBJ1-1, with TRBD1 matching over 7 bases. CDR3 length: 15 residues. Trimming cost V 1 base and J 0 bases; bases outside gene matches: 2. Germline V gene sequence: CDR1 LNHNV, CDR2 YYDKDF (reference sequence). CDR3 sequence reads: CATSRGGGMNTEAFF. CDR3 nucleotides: TGTGCCACCAGCAGAGGAGGGGGCATGAACACTGAAGCTTTCTTT. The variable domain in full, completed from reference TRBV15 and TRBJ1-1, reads DAMVIQNPRYQVTQFGKPVTLSCSQTLNHNVMYWYQQKSSQAPKLLFHYYDKDFNNEADTPDNFQSRRPNTSFCFLDIRSPGLGDTAMYLCATSRGGGMNTEAFFGQGTRLTVV.

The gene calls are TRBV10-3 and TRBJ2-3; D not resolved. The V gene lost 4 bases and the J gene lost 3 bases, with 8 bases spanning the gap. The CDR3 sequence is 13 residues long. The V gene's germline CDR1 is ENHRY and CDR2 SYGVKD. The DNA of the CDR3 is TGTGCCATCAGTGTCTCTGAGACAGATACGCAGTATTTT. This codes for CAISVSETDTQYF.

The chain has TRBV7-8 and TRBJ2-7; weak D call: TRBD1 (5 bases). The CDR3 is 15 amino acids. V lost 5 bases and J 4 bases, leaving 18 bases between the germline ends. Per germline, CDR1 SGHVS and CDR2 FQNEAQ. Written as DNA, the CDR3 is TGTGCCAGCAGCCCCACGCAGGGTGTCATGTACGAGCAGTACTTC. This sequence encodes CASSPTQGVMYEQYF. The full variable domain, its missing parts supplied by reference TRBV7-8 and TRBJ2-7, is GAGVSQSPRYKVAKRGQDVALRCDPISGHVSLFWYQQALGQGPEFLTYFQNEAQLDKSGLPSDRFFAERPEGSVSTLKIQRTQQEDSAVYLCASSPTQGVMYEQYFGPGTRLTVT.

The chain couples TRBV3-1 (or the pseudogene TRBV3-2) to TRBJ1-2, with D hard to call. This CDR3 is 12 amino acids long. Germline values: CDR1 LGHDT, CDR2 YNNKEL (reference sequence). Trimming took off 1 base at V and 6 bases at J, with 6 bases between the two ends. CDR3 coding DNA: TGTGCCAGCAGCCAAGGGCAGGATGGCTACACCTTC. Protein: CASSQGQDGYTF.

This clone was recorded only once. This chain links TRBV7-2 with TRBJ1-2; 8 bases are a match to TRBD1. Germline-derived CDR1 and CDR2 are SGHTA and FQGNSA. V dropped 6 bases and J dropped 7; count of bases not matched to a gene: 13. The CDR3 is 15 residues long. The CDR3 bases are TGTGCCAGCAGTTTCACGGGACAGGAGCCGAGTGGCTACACCTTC. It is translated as CASSFTGQEPSGYTF.

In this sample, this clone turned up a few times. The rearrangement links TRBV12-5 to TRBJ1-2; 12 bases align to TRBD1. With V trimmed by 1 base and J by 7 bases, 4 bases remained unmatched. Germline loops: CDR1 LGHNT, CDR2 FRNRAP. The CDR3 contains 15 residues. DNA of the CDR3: TGTGCTAGTGGTTTGGGGGGACAGGGGGCTGGTGGCTACACCTTC. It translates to CASGLGGQGAGGYTF. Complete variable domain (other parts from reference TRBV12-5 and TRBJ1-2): DARVTQTPRHKVTEMGQEVTMRCQPILGHNTVFWYRQTMMQGLELLAYFRNRAPLDDSGMPKDRFSAEMPDATLATLKIQPSEPRDSAVYFCASGLGGQGAGGYTFGSGTRLTVV.

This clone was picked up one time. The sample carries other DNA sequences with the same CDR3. The CDR3 protein is CASSRGPQPQHF. The CDR3 DNA reads as TGTGCCAGCAGCAGAGGTCCCCAGCCCCAGCATTTT. The rearrangement joins TRBV12-3 or TRBV12-4 to TRBJ1-5, with D unresolved. V was pared by 6 bases and J by 7 bases, with 10 bases between. The CDR3 is 12 residues long.

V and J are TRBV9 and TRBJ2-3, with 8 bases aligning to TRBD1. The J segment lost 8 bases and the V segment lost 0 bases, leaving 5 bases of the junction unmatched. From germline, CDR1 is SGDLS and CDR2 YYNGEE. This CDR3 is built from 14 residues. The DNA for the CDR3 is TGTGCCAGCAGCGTAGGGACAGGGAGTGGTACGCAGTATTTT. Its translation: CASSVGTGSGTQYF. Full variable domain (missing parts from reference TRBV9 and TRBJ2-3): DSGVTQTPKHLITATGQRVTLRCSPRSGDLSVYWYQQSLDQGLQFLIQYYNGEERAKGNILERFSAQQFPDLHSELNLSSLELGDSALYFCASSVGTGSGTQYFGPGTRLTVL.

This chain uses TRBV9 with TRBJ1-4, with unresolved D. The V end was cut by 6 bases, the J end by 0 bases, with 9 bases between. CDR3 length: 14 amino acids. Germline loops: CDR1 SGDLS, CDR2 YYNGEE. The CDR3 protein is CASNQASTNEKLFF. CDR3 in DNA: TGTGCCAGCAATCAAGCCTCAACTAATGAAAAACTGTTTTTT. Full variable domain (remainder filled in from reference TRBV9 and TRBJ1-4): DSGVTQTPKHLITATGQRVTLRCSPRSGDLSVYWYQQSLDQGLQFLIQYYNGEERAKGNILERFSAQQFPDLHSELNLSSLELGDSALYFCASNQASTNEKLFFGSGTQLSVL.

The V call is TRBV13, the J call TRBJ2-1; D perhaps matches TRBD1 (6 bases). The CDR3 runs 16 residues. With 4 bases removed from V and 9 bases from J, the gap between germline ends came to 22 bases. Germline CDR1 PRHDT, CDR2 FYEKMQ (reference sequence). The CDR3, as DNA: TGTGCCAGCAGCTCCCTTGGGGACAACCTCTCCCCTGAGCAGTTCTTC. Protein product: CASSSLGDNLSPEQFF.

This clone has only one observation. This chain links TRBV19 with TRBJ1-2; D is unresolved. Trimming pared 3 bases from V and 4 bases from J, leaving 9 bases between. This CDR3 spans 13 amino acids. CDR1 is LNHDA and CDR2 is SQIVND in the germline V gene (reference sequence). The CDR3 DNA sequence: TGTGCCAGTAGTATCCGCACAATCTATGGCTACACCTTC. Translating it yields CASSIRTIYGYTF.

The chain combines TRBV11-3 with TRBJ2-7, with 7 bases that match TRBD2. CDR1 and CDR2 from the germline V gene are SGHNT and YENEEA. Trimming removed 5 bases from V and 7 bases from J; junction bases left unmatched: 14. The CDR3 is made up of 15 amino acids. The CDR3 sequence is CASSRAGEDGREQYF. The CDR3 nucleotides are TGTGCCAGCAGCCGCGCGGGGGAGGACGGGAGGGAGCAGTACTTC.

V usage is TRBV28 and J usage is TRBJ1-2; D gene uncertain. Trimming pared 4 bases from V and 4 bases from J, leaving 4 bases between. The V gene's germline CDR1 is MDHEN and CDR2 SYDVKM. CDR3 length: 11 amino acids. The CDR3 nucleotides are TGTGCCAGCAGTTCCCGCTATGGCTACACCTTC. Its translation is CASSSRYGYTF.

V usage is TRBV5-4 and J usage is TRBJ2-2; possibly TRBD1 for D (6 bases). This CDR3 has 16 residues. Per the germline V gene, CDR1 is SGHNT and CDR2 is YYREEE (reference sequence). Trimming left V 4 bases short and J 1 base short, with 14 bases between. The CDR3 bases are TGTGCCAGCAGCCTGGCAGGGGCCTTGAACACCGGGGAGCTGTTTTTT. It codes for CASSLAGALNTGELFF.

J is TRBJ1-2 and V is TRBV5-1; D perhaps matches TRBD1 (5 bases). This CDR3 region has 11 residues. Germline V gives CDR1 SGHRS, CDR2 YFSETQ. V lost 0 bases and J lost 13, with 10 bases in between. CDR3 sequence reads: CASSLDRLCTF. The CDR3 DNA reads TGCGCCAGCAGCTTGGACAGGTTATGCACCTTC.

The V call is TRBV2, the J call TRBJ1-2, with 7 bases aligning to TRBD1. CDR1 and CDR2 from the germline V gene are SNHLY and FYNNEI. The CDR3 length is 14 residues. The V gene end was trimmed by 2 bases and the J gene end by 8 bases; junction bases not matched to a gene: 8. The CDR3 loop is CASSENRGRGGYTF. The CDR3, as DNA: TGTGCCAGCAGTGAAAACAGGGGCCGGGGAGGCTACACCTTC.

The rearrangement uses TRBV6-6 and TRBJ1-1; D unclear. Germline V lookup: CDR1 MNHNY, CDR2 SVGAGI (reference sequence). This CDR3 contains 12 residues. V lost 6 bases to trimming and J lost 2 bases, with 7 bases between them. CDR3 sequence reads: CASRKLNTEAFF. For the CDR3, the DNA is TGTGCCAGCAGAAAACTAAACACTGAAGCTTTCTTT.

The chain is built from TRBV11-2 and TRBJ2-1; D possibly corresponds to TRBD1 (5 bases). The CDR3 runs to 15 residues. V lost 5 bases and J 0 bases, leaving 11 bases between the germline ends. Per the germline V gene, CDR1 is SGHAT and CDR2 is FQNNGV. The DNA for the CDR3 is TGTGCCAGCAGCAAAACAGGAGTCTCCTACAATGAGCAGTTCTTC. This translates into CASSKTGVSYNEQFF.

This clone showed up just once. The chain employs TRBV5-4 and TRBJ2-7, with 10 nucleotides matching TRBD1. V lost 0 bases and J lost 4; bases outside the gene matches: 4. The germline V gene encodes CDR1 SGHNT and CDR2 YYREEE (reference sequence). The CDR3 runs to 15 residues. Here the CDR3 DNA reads TGTGCCAGCAGCTTGGATCCGGGACAGGGGTACGAGCAGTACTTC. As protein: CASSLDPGQGYEQYF.

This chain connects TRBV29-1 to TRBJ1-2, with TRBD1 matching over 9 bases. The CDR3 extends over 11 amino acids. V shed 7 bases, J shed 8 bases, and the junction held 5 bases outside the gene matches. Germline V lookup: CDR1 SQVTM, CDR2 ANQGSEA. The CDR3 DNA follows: TGCAGCGCCGGGGACAGGGACGGCTACACCTTC. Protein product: CSAGDRDGYTF. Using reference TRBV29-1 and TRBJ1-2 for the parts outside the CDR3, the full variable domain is SAVISQKPSRDICQRGTSLTIQCQVDSQVTMMFWYRQQPGQSLTLIATANQGSEATYESGFVIDKFPISRPNLTFSTLTVSNMSPEDSSIYLCSAGDRDGYTFGSGTRLTVV.

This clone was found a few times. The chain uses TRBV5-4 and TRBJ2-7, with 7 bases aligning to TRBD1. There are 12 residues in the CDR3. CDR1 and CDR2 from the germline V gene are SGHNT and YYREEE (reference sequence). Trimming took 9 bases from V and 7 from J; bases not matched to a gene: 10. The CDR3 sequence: CATATGIGEQYF. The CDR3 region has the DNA TGTGCCACTGCGACAGGGATCGGGGAGCAGTACTTC.

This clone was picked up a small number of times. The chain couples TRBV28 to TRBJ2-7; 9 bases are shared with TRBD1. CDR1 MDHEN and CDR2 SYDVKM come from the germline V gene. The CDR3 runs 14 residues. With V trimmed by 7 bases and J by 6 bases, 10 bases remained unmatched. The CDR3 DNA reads TGTGCCAGCATTACGGACAGGGGTCCCAGCGAGCAGTACTTC. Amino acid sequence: CASITDRGPSEQYF. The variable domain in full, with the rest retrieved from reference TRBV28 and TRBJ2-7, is DVKVTQSSRYLVKRTGEKVFLECVQDMDHENMFWYRQDPGLGLRLIYFSYDVKMKEKGDIPEGYSVSREKKERFSLILESASTNQTSMYLCASITDRGPSEQYFGPGTRLTVT.

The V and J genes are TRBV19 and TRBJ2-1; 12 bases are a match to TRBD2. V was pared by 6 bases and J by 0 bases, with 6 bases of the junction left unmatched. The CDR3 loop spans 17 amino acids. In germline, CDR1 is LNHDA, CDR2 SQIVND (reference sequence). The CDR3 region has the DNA TGTGCCAGTAGGAGGACTAGCGGGATTAGCTCCTACAATGAGCAGTTCTTC. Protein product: CASRRTSGISSYNEQFF. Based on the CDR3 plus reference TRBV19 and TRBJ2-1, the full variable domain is DGGITQSPKYLFRKEGQNVTLSCEQNLNHDAMYWYRQDPGQGLRLIYYSQIVNDFQKGDIAEGYSVSREKKESFPLTVTSAQKNPTAFYLCASRRTSGISSYNEQFFGPGTRLTVL.

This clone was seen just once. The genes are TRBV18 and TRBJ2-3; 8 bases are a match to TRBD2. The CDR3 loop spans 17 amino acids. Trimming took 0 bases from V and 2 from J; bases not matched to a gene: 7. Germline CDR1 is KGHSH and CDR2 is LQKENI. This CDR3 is CASSPPVSGGYTDTQYF. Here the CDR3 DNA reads TGTGCCAGCTCACCACCTGTAAGCGGGGGATACACAGATACGCAGTATTTT. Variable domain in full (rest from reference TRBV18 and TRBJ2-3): NAGVMQNPRHLVRRRGQEARLRCSPMKGHSHVYWYRQLPEEGLKFMVYLQKENIIDESGMPKERFSAEFPKEGPSILRIQQVVRGDSAAYFCASSPPVSGGYTDTQYFGPGTRLTVL.